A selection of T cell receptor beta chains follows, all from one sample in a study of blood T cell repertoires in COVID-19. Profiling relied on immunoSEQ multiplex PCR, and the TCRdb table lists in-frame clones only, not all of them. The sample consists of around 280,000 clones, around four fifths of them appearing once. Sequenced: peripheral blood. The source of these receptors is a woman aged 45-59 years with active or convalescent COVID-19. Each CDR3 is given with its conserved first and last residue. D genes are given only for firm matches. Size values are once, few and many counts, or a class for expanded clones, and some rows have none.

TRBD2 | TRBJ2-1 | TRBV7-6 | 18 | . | TGTGCCAGCAGCTTAGCGCTGACTAGCGGGCTTACCTACAATGAGCAGTTCTTC | CASSLALTSGLTYNEQFF
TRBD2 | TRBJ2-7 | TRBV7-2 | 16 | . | TGTGCCAGCAGCTTAGCGCCCCTAGCGGGAGTTCTAGAGCAGTACTTC | CASSLAPLAGVLEQYF
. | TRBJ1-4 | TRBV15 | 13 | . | TGTGCCACCAGCCCCCGTCTTAATGAAAAACTGTTTTTT | CATSPRLNEKLFF
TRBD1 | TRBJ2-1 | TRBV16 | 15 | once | TGTGCCAGCAGTCTCCCCGGACAGGGTTTTAATGAGCAGTTCTTC | CASSLPGQGFNEQFF
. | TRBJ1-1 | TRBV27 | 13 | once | TGTGCCAGCAGTTTCACAGTAGCGGGTGAAGCTTTCTTT | CASSFTVAGEAFF
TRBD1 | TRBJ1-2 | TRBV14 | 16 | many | TGTGCCAGCAGCCAACTCCGGGGACAGGGAGGCGAAGGCTACACCTTC | CASSQLRGQGGEGYTF
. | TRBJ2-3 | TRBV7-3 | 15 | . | TGTGCCAGCAGCTTACAGGGCGGTAGCACAGATACGCAGTATTTT | CASSLQGGSTDTQYF
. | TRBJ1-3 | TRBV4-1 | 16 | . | TGCGCCAGCAGCCAAGATCAGGCAGTCTCTGGAAACACCATATATTTT | CASSQDQAVSGNTIYF
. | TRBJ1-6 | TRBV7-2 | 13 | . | TGTGCCAGCAGCGCGGACAGTAATTCACCCCTCCACTTT | CASSADSNSPLHF
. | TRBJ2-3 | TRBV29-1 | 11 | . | TGCAGCGTTTTAAGTCCTATGGCGCAGTATTTT | CSVLSPMAQYF
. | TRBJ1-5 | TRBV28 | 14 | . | TGTGCCAGCAGAAATCAGGGGTCCAATCAGCCCCAGCATTTT | CASRNQGSNQPQHF
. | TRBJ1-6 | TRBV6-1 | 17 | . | TGTGCCAGCAGTGAGGCTGGGGCTGGTGTCTATAATTCACCCCTCCACTTT | CASSEAGAGVYNSPLHF
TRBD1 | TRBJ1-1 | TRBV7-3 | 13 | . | TGTGCCAGCAGCGTACAGGGGTGGACTGAAGCTTTCTTT | CASSVQGWTEAFF
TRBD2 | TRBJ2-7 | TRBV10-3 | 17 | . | TGTGCCATCAGAGCGCAGACTAGCGGGGTGGGGGCTACCGAGCAGTACTTC | CAIRAQTSGVGATEQYF
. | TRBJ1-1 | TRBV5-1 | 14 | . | TGCGCCAGCAGCCAGGACAAACCGAACACTGAAGCTTTCTTT | CASSQDKPNTEAFF
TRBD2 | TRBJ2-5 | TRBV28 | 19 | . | TGTGCCAGCAGTTTATGGCAGGGGAGGACTAGCGGGGAACAAGAGACCCAGTACTTC | CASSLWQGRTSGEQETQYF
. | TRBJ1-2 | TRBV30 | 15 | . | TGTGCCTGGCGTAACTGGCGGGCCCGGACCTATGGCTACACCTTC | CAWRNWRARTYGYTF